This T cell receptor (beta chain) was sequenced in a study of blood T cell repertoires in COVID-19 (TCRdb year 2020). Some background on the complete study: Samples from collaborators originated in the United States, Italy and Spain and spanned both the acute and convalescent phases of COVID-19. The prospective study material was composed of cDNA or gDNA derived from T cells, B-cell-depleted T cells, or PBMCs. Deeply sampled blood TCRbeta repertoires from subjects exposed to, actively infected with, or recovered from COVID-19 were included in the dataset. The repertoires were released in a freely available public database intended as a resource for research on the immune response to SARS-CoV-2. The samples were drawn from two sources: the first 160 participants of the ongoing ImmuneRACE study, and about 1,300 subjects contributed by 6 global collaborators. The sample metadata nearly always contained a de-identified subject ID, COVID-19 status, age in years and sex. Where available, HLA class I and class II types were taken from metadata supplied by the sample provider and were not determined by assay-based typing.

TCRbeta CDR3 regions were amplified from genomic DNA using the immunoSEQ Assay, a bias-controlled multiplex PCR. Per the authors' processing: The number of nucleated cells in each sample was estimated from the amplification of reference gene primers within the assay. Sequence reads were collapsed and filtered to measure the absolute abundance of every unique TCRbeta CDR3 rearrangement. For each sample, productive Simpson clonality was calculated as the square root of Simpson's diversity index across productive rearrangements. TCRdb re-hosts the immuneACCESS table, in-frame sequences only. Its copies lack some clones; in the studies checked, an unresolved V gene accounts for under half of them, and the cause for the rest is not known. V, J and clone size are those of that table, while D and trimming were read from the DNA. This sample gives about 140,000 clones in total; approximately 84% of them show up just once. Under 10% of the sample rests with the top ten.

This clone was counted once. Its target antigen remains unknown. Per-base quality was not reported, and no clone a single base away is much larger than it. The collaborating institutions used their own protocols to collect whole blood in K2EDTA tubes. For TCRbeta analysis, collaborator samples were shipped as frozen whole blood, as isolated PBMCs, or as DNA extracted from either sample type. The paper as a whole reports these results and caveats: Clinical and demographic metadata were provided uncurated, with the amount varying by source and participant.

Trimming removed 8 bases from V and 7 bases from J; the gene matches leave 12 bases unexplained. The CDR3 measures 15 amino acids from cysteine to phenylalanine. Only the CDR3 DNA is retained, 45 bases long and in frame from the first base. Per the germline V gene, MNHEY is the CDR1 and SVGAGI is the CDR2. The clonotype was recovered from a woman aged 80 or over in a cohort sampled during active or convalescent COVID-19. Sequenced material: peripheral blood. The receptor chain draws on TRBV6-5 and TRBJ2-1; 9 bases in the junction line up with TRBD2. The nucleotide sequence reads as follows: TGTGCCAGCCGCCTGACTAGCGGATCTTTGAATGAGCAGTTCTTC. Translated, this gives CASRLTSGSLNEQFF.